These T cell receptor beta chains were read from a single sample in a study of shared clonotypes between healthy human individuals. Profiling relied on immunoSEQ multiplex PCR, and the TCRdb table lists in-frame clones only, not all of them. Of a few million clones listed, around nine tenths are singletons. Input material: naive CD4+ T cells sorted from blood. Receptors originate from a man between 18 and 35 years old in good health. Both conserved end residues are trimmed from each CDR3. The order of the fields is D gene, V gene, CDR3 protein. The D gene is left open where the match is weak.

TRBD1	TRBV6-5	ASTAGQGRTGELF
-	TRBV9	ASSSHGGTAQETQY
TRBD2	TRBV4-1	ASSQAWAGGFNEQF
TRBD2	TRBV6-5	ASSYSFAREKETQY
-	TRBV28	ATRVGGRRGDTQY
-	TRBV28	ASSGPLPVNTEAF
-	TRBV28	ASSQGSSYEQY
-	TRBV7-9	ASSLGQGGGYT
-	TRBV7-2	ASSSQWGGNYGYT
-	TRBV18	ASSPRQIAKNIQY
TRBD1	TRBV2	ASSKTGGKSNQPQH
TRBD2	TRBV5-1	ASAPAGVLETQY
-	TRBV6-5	ASTFEGLYGYT
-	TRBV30	ALNVDSRHYEQY
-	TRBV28	ASSFRGAVNTEAF
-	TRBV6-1	ASSEGRGAYEQY
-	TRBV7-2	ASSLYLPGVGSPLH
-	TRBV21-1	ASSRKGTGTKGGYGYT
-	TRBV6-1	ASSEGTRQGASTDTQY
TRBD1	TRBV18	ASSLDRVRGYT
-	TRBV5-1	ASSLAGQNQPQH
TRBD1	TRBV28	ASSSGQGGGYT
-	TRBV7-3	ASSLTPPVGPDSATGGYT
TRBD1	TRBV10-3	AISVDRVTEAF
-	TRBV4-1	ASSQDIWGEYQPQH
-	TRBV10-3	AISEKAVSPEAF
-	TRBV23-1	ASSQGFLQGCVLH
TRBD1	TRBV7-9	ASNVDEGQPPLGYGYT
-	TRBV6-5	ASSYTTLYNSPLH
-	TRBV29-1	SVATSGNTIY
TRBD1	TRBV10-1	ASSDGSQGAQY
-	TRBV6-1	ASSVTGQLNTEAF
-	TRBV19	ASSIDSGVDQPQH
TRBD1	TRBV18	ASSRQGYYGYT
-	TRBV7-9	ASSRGQLNTEAF
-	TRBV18	ASSIGVSNQPQH
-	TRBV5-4	ASSLERSNYGYT
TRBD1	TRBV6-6	ASSSQGANEKLF
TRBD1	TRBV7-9	ASSSGPGQGYEKLF
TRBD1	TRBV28	ASSRTPGQGVYNEQF
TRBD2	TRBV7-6	ASSLRGGAADTQY
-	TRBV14	ASSQISGSLNTGELF
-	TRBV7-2	ASSLGAEQY
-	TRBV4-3	ASSQDSRLSNEQF
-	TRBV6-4	ASSGPTADLGTEAF
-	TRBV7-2	ASSPDAIVGSYGYT
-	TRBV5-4	ATSSASSYEQY
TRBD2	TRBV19	ASRQRGLYEQY
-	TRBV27	ASRTGSTKQF
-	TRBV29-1	SVGRETQY